The next 15 T cell receptor beta chains were all read from a single sample in a study of OX40 agonist ivuxolimab in advanced cancers. The method was immunoSEQ multiplex PCR; TCRdb's version includes in-frame clones alone and lacks a portion of them. The sample has 60,000 to 70,000 clones; 75% to 90% are singletons. This specimen was CD4+ or CD8+ T cells sorted from blood, taken in a trial of the OX40 agonist ivuxolimab. Every receptor here comes from an adult with an advanced solid tumor such as melanoma, head and neck, liver or kidney cancer.

The chain carries TRBV5-6 and TRBJ2-5, with 9 bases that match TRBD2. Germline values: CDR1 SGHDT, CDR2 YYEEEE. The CDR3 totals 15 residues. Trimming took 0 bases from V and 5 from J; bases not matched to a gene: 5. In DNA form, the CDR3 reads TGTGCCAGCAGCTTGGTTGGCGGGGGGGCTGAGACCCAGTACTTC. Protein product: CASSLVGGGAETQYF.

With regard to this clone: An end of the junction differs from the germline gene, which may be a read error. This rearrangement joins TRBV9 to TRBJ1-1; D uncertain. The CDR3 length is 8 residues. CDR1 and CDR2 from the germline V gene are SGDLS and YYNGEE. The CDR3, as DNA: TGTGCCAGCAGCGCCCGATCCTTT. It specifies CASSARSF.

This chain joins TRBV9 and TRBJ2-1; D is uncertain. Trimming took off 0 bases at V and 7 bases at J, with 8 bases between the two ends. Per germline, CDR1 SGDLS and CDR2 YYNGEE. This CDR3 spans 13 amino acids. DNA of the CDR3: TGTGCCAGCAGCGTAGCTTTCAGAAATGAGCAGTTCTTC. Protein product: CASSVAFRNEQFF.

V and J are TRBV7-9 and TRBJ2-7; 7 nucleotides agree with TRBD2. CDR3 length equals 13 residues. Germline CDR1 is SEHNR and CDR2 is FQNEAQ (reference sequence). The J segment lost 7 bases and the V segment lost 4 bases, leaving 7 bases of the junction unmatched. The CDR3 coding sequence is TGTGCCAGCAGCTCCGCTAGGGAGGGGGAGCAGTACTTC. This encodes CASSSAREGEQYF. Supplemented by reference TRBV7-9 and TRBJ2-7, the full variable domain reads DTGVSQNPRHKITKRGQNVTFRCDPISEHNRLYWYRQTLGQGPEFLTYFQNEAQLEKSRLLSDRFSAERPKGSFSTLEIQRTEQGDSAMYLCASSSAREGEQYFGPGTRLTVT.

This chain uses TRBV27 with TRBJ1-1; D ambiguous. Germline CDR1 and CDR2: MNHEY and SMNVEV (reference sequence). The length of the CDR3 is 13 residues. V lost 3 bases and J lost 0, with 5 bases in between. The CDR3 loop is CASSFRLNTEAFF. In DNA form, the CDR3 reads TGTGCCAGCAGTTTTCGGTTGAACACTGAAGCTTTCTTT.

CDR3 DNA: TGTGCCAGCAGTCCCGGAGAGACCCAGTACTTC. Encoded protein: CASSPGETQYF. The genes are TRBV5-4 and TRBJ2-5; no definite D call. The CDR3 covers 11 residues. Germline CDR1 SGHNT, CDR2 YYREEE (reference sequence). Trimming cost V 5 bases and J 4 bases, with 6 bases left between them.

The chain carries TRBV27 and TRBJ2-2, with 9 bases fitting TRBD2. CDR1 and CDR2 from the germline V gene are MNHEY and SMNVEV (reference sequence). With 2 bases clipped from V and 4 bases from J, the junction kept 8 bases outside the gene matches. The CDR3 consists of 17 residues. CDR3 nucleotide sequence: TGTGCCAGCAGTTTAAGGAAGGGACTAGCAGTCACCGGGGAGCTGTTTTTT. Amino acids: CASSLRKGLAVTGELFF.

The sample holds one count of this clone. The chain recombines TRBV27 with TRBJ2-7; D call uncertain. Trimming took off 4 bases at V and 10 bases at J, with 14 bases between the two ends. Looked up from germline, CDR1 is MNHEY and CDR2 is SMNVEV (reference sequence). The CDR3 sequence is 12 residues long. In DNA, the CDR3 is TGTGCCAGCAGTTCCCCGCACCAAGGACAGTACTTC. Translation: CASSSPHQGQYF.

The chain carries TRBV5-6 and TRBJ1-2; the match to TRBD1 covers 7 bases. V lost 0 bases to trimming and J lost 4 bases; unmatched junction nucleotides: 9. Germline values: CDR1 SGHDT, CDR2 YYEEEE. The CDR3 covers 16 residues. The CDR3 here is CASSLAGVGGVYGYTF. CDR3 DNA sequence: TGTGCCAGCAGCTTGGCCGGTGTAGGGGGCGTCTATGGCTACACCTTC.

V gene TRBV9 combines with J gene TRBJ1-2, with D unclear. V shed 0 bases and J shed 4 bases, with 10 bases lying between them. Looked up from germline, CDR1 is SGDLS and CDR2 is YYNGEE. This CDR3 spans 14 amino acids. The CDR3 sequence is CASSVAFASYGYTF. CDR3 DNA: TGTGCCAGCAGCGTAGCTTTTGCATCCTATGGCTACACCTTC. The full variable domain, with the rest looked up from reference TRBV9 and TRBJ1-2, is DSGVTQTPKHLITATGQRVTLRCSPRSGDLSVYWYQQSLDQGLQFLIQYYNGEERAKGNILERFSAQQFPDLHSELNLSSLELGDSALYFCASSVAFASYGYTFGSGTRLTVV.

The chain uses TRBV9 and TRBJ1-6; D uncertain. The CDR3 has 13 residues. The V gene's germline CDR1 is SGDLS and CDR2 YYNGEE. V lost 0 bases and J lost 10, with 8 bases in between. The CDR3: CASSVGSQSPLHF. CDR3 coding DNA: TGTGCCAGCAGCGTAGGAAGCCAGTCACCCCTCCACTTT. Combining the CDR3 with reference TRBV9 and TRBJ1-6 gives the whole variable domain DSGVTQTPKHLITATGQRVTLRCSPRSGDLSVYWYQQSLDQGLQFLIQYYNGEERAKGNILERFSAQQFPDLHSELNLSSLELGDSALYFCASSVGSQSPLHFGNGTRLTVT.

This rearrangement joins TRBV6-1 to TRBJ1-6; possible D gene TRBD1, 6 bases. Germline V gene sequence: CDR1 MNHNS, CDR2 SASEGT. This CDR3 contains 14 residues. The V end was cut by 1 base, the J end by 7 bases, with 8 bases between. CDR3 DNA: TGTGCCAGCAGTGAAGATACAGGGAATTCACCCCTCCACTTT. Residues: CASSEDTGNSPLHF.

This chain links TRBV5-1 with TRBJ1-1, with 7 bases aligning to TRBD1. The CDR3 length is 12 residues. Germline values: CDR1 SGHRS, CDR2 YFSETQ. The V and J ends lost 7 bases and 6 bases, in that order; junction bases with no gene match: 6. CDR3 loop: CASREGASEAFF. Written as DNA, the CDR3 is TGCGCCAGCCGGGAGGGGGCGTCTGAAGCTTTCTTT. Full variable domain (outside the CDR3, taken from reference TRBV5-1 and TRBJ1-1): KAGVTQTPRYLIKTRGQQVTLSCSPISGHRSVSWYQQTPGQGLQFLFEYFSETQRNKGNFPGRFSGRQFSNSRSEMNVSTLELGDSALYLCASREGASEAFFGQGTRLTVV.

This clone has a single count. The rearrangement joins TRBV14 to TRBJ1-3, with D possibly being TRBD1 (5 bases). The ends were cut back, 4 bases at V and 0 bases at J, with 13 bases in the middle. CDR1 and CDR2 from the germline V gene are SGHDN and FVKESK. CDR3 length equals 16 residues. This CDR3 is CASSLRPGLSGNTIYF. The CDR3, as DNA: TGTGCCAGCAGCCTCAGACCAGGGCTCTCTGGAAACACCATATATTTT.

The genes are TRBV2 and TRBJ2-2; 8 nucleotides agree with TRBD1. CDR1 SNHLY and CDR2 FYNNEI come from the germline V gene. V gave up 9 bases and J gave up 4 bases; unmatched junction bases: 4. The CDR3 has 13 amino acids. The DNA for the CDR3 is TGTGCCAGGGACAGGGAAGGCACCGGGGAGCTGTTTTTT. This sequence encodes CARDREGTGELFF.